This record looks at one T cell receptor beta chain sequence and its context. Its antigen is undetermined. This sample stems from a study of healthy donors' naive CD4 and CD8 T cells. Regarding the study as a whole: Reportedly, most V and J gene segments showed naive CD4+ versus CD8+ bias. Alpha and beta chains were sequenced in bulk without pairing.

CDR1 and CDR2 (germline): MNHNY, SVGAGI (reference sequence). Trimming took 2 bases from V and 0 from J, leaving 8 bases between them. This CDR3 is built from 15 residues. TCR libraries were built from 500 to 600 ng of total RNA by linear amplification. TCRdb re-derived calls from the reads in MiXCR, one entry per CDR3 protein. The table has approximately 180,000 distinct CDR3 sequences, 65% to 80% seen once. The sample taken for sequencing was naive CD4+ and CD8+ T cells sorted from blood, pooled from several donors. The chain joins TRBV6-6 to TRBJ2-1; D call uncertain. This TCR was recovered from a pool of human donors in good health; the sample pools cells from several healthy donors. The CDR3 DNA follows: TGTGCCAGCAGTTACATGGAATTCTCCTACAATGAGCAGTTCTTC. It is translated as CASSYMEFSYNEQFF.